This T cell receptor beta chain appears in the sequencing data of a study of CD8 T cells in ankylosing spondylitis. Regarding the study as a whole: What appeared characteristic of ankylosing spondylitis blood was a TCR beta motif of eight highly homologous variants.

CDR1 and CDR2 from the germline V gene are SEHNR and FQNEAQ (reference sequence). Trimming pared 1 base from V and 2 bases from J, leaving 12 bases between. The CDR3 has 15 residues. This clonotype was found a few times. Its antigen is undetermined. Quantitative 5'-RACE with molecular barcodes produced the TCR beta libraries. MiXCR, applied by TCRdb to the 5' RACE reads, yields one record per CDR3 protein. Seen here are around 300,000 distinct CDR3 sequences, 14% to 15% observed once, and the top ten hold 1.1%. The source is a male donor with ankylosing spondylitis or in good health (not recorded which). The chain carries TRBV7-9 and TRBJ2-7; no definite D call. Sequenced input: blood, either unsorted or a sorted T cell fraction (not recorded which). CDR3 region: CASSLGKGRTYEQYF. The CDR3 nucleotides read TGTGCCAGCAGCTTAGGAAAGGGCAGGACCTACGAGCAGTACTTC.